Presented here are 9 T cell receptor beta chains from one specimen sequenced in a study of cytomegalovirus exposure and HLA in healthy donors. Both 60 Vbeta primers and 13 Jbeta primers went into the PCR. Data came from immunoSEQ multiplex PCR; TCRdb stores just in-frame clones and leaves some out. The sample lists about 67,000 clones, 80% to 90% occurring once. Source material: PBMCs. These receptors all come from a woman aged 25 to 39 in good health and CMV-seropositive.

V and J are TRBV7-9 and TRBJ2-3; no clear D. Germline CDR1 is SEHNR and CDR2 is FQNEAQ (reference sequence). This CDR3 contains 14 residues. Trimming pared 10 bases from V and 1 base from J, leaving 15 bases between. The CDR3 nucleotides are TGTGCCACCAGACCAACGTCGGGCACAGATACGCAGTATTTT. It specifies CATRPTSGTDTQYF.

This clone was counted between two and nine times. The CDR3 spells CASSERGLAGKETQYF. Here the CDR3 DNA reads TGTGCCAGCAGTGAAAGGGGCCTAGCGGGAAAAGAGACCCAGTACTTC. The chain recombines TRBV2 with TRBJ2-5; 9 bases align to TRBD2. CDR1 SNHLY and CDR2 FYNNEI come from the germline V gene. The CDR3 covers 16 residues. Trimming removed 2 bases from V and 3 bases from J; junction bases left unmatched: 7.

The chain has TRBV5-1 and TRBJ1-4; a possible D gene is TRBD1 (5 bases). The V gene lost 1 base and the J gene lost 6 bases, with 7 bases spanning the gap. Looked up from germline, CDR1 is SGHRS and CDR2 is YFSETQ. The CDR3 has 13 residues. This chain's CDR3 is CASSLRGDEKLFF. CDR3 sequence (DNA): TGCGCCAGCAGCTTGAGGGGCGATGAAAAACTGTTTTTT.

The gene calls are TRBV7-6 and TRBJ2-5; perhaps TRBD2 as D (6 bases). V shed 1 base and J shed 2 bases, with 11 bases lying between them. Per germline, CDR1 SGHVS and CDR2 FNYEAQ. This CDR3 region has 15 residues. CDR3 protein: CASSLVSGRQETQYF. CDR3 nucleotides: TGTGCCAGCAGCTTAGTCTCGGGGAGGCAAGAGACCCAGTACTTC.

This clone was counted a single time. This chain connects TRBV19 to TRBJ2-7; TRBD2 matches 9 bases. V shed 3 bases and J 3 bases; nucleotides not matched to a gene: 6. CDR1 and CDR2 from the germline V gene are LNHDA and SQIVND (reference sequence). The CDR3 covers 15 residues. Here the CDR3 DNA reads TGTGCCAGTAGTATTGGTGATAGCGGGAGCTACGAGCAGTACTTC. Protein sequence: CASSIGDSGSYEQYF.

The chain carries TRBV28 and TRBJ2-7; 9 nucleotides match TRBD2. CDR1 is MDHEN and CDR2 is SYDVKM in the germline V gene. Trimming cost V 2 bases and J 7 bases; bases outside gene matches: 6. This CDR3 region has 14 residues. The CDR3 here is CASSLAGGPWEQYF. CDR3 nucleotide sequence: TGTGCCAGCAGTTTAGCGGGAGGGCCGTGGGAGCAGTACTTC.

The V and J genes are TRBV25-1 and TRBJ1-4; 9 positions match TRBD1. This CDR3 is 16 amino acids long. V dropped 4 bases and J dropped 3; count of bases not matched to a gene: 6. Germline assignment: CDR1 MGHDK and CDR2 SYGVNS. CDR3 region: CASSGSRQGANEKLFF. CDR3 nucleotides: TGTGCCAGCAGTGGCTCTCGACAGGGGGCTAATGAAAAACTGTTTTTT.

This clone came up once. The chain links TRBV27 to TRBJ2-3, with no clear D. V gave up 2 bases and J gave up 2 bases, with 5 bases separating them. CDR1 and CDR2 from the germline V gene are MNHEY and SMNVEV (reference sequence). CDR3 length: 13 residues. The CDR3 coding sequence is TGTGCCAGCAGTTTAGGCTCCACAGATACGCAGTATTTT. Translation gives CASSLGSTDTQYF.

The table lists this clone with a few counts. V usage is TRBV5-4 and J usage is TRBJ2-2; unclear D gene. Germline assignment: CDR1 SGHNT and CDR2 YYREEE (reference sequence). Trimming removed 4 bases at V and 3 bases at J, with 4 bases between. The CDR3 totals 12 residues. CDR3 region: CASSPDTGELFF. In DNA form, the CDR3 reads TGTGCCAGCAGCCCCGACACCGGGGAGCTGTTTTTT.